This TCR beta chain appears in the sequencing data of a study of shared clonotypes between healthy human individuals. General study points: Owing to a small donor count, the genetic and exposure-history diversity represented was limited.

Germline values: CDR1 SGHNT, CDR2 YENEEA. The V gene lost 5 bases and the J gene lost 9 bases, with 16 bases spanning the gap. This CDR3 spans 13 amino acids. On this clone itself: The antigen remains undetermined.

Investigators spread the genomic DNA of each subset evenly over several immunoSEQ plates. Repertoires were generated with immunoSEQ multiplex PCR, while TCRdb's copy carries only in-frame clones and drops some. Among 1.4 million or so clones, approximately 98.5% were seen once, and the ten largest hold 0.3% to 0.45%. Sequenced input: naive CD4+ T cells sorted from blood. The subset was: CD45RA+ positively selected. This rearrangement joins TRBV11-3 to TRBJ2-5; no definite D call. The sequence was obtained from a man aged 25-45 years in good health. CDR3 loop: CASSETVNMPQYF. Here the CDR3 DNA reads TGTGCCAGCAGCGAGACGGTCAATATGCCCCAGTACTTC.